Listed below are T cell receptor beta chains from one sample, sequenced in a study of T cell repertoires in cytomegalovirus infection. The antigens these receptors bind are not known. TCRdb processed the reads anew with MiXCR; each CDR3 protein has one entry. The sample holds about 220,000 distinct CDR3 sequences, around 40% seen once. Sequenced here: CD8+ T cells from cultured PBMCs, sampled from culture after CMV antigen stimulation. The receptors come from a human donor in good health (CMV status not recorded). Some clones in this sample may be carry-over from other donors' samples. The CDR3 runs from the conserved cysteine through the conserved F or W. The D gene is left open where the match is weak. Rows may omit the clone size; those that give it use once, few, many or a size class.

size	J	V	D	DNA	CDR3
NA	TRBJ1-1	TRBV6-6	NA	TGTGCCAGCAGTTACTCACGTGTAGGTAAGGGCACTGAAGCTTTCTTT	CASSYSRVGKGTEAFF
few	TRBJ2-7	TRBV6-2/TRBV6-3	TRBD2	TGTGCCAGCAGCGACCGGTCCCCTAGCGGGAGGGGAGTTTGGGAGCAGTACTTC	CASSDRSPSGRGVWEQYF
NA	TRBJ1-2	TRBV19	NA	TGTGCCAGTAGTACAAAAATCCACTATGGCTACACCTTC	CASSTKIHYGYTF
NA	TRBJ2-1	TRBV7-2	NA	TGTGCCAGCAGCGACCGAGCGCACAATGAGCAGTTCTTC	CASSDRAHNEQFF
few	TRBJ2-3	TRBV7-8	TRBD2	TGTGCCAGCAGCTTAGTGCTAGCGGGGGGCCCTACAGTTAGCACAGATACGCAGTATTTT	CASSLVLAGGPTVSTDTQYF
few	TRBJ2-7	TRBV6-1	NA	TGTGCCAGCAGACAGCTCTACGAGCAGTACTTC	CASRQLYEQYF
few	TRBJ2-7	TRBV19	NA	TGTGCCAGTAGCGTGGGGAGACGGCGGCCCTACGAGCAGTACTTC	CASSVGRRRPYEQYF
NA	TRBJ2-7	TRBV7-3	NA	TGTGCCAGCAGCCCGGGGGACGGACCCTACGAGCAGTACTTC	CASSPGDGPYEQYF
NA	TRBJ1-3	TRBV6-6	NA	TGTGCCAGCAGCATGGGGACTGGAAACACCATATATTTT	CASSMGTGNTIYF
many	TRBJ2-7	TRBV7-2	NA	TGTGCCAGCAGCTTTTCCTACGAGCAGTACTTC	CASSFSYEQYF